This TCR beta chain was captured by sequencing in a study of cytomegalovirus exposure and HLA in healthy donors. Broader study findings: A later analysis linked some 17,000 TCR beta sequences to HLA alleles at 0.05 false discovery rate. V- and J-gene trimming in TCR beta was tied to a missense DCLRE1C variant by an analysis performed later. Data from an earlier analysis indicated that most TCR beta V segments were productive either about 87% or about 30% of the time.

Vbeta (60) and Jbeta (13) primers were used in the PCR. The repertoire was sequenced with immunoSEQ multiplex PCR; TCRdb's copy has only in-frame clones and lacks some. The sample consists of roughly 190,000 clones, 79% of them appearing once. For this clone: Its antigen is unidentified.

The V and J ends lost 4 bases and 1 base respectively, with 14 bases between them. Germline loops: CDR1 SGHNT, CDR2 YYREEE (reference sequence). The CDR3 has 16 amino acids. Although they were nominally healthy when sampled, donors likely had unrecorded immune exposures. The chain joins TRBV5-4 to TRBJ2-2, with TRBD1 as a possible D gene (6 bases). Sequences were obtained from PBMCs. This clonotype was obtained from a girl aged 10-17 years in good health and CMV-seropositive. The CDR3 region is CASSPFTRGNTGELFF. The CDR3 DNA reads TGTGCCAGCAGCCCCTTTACCAGGGGGAACACCGGGGAGCTGTTTTTT.